The rows below give T cell receptor beta chains drawn from one sample of a study of T cells after yellow fever vaccination. Using its own MiXCR run on the 5' RACE reads, TCRdb lists one record per CDR3 protein. The table lists about 330,000 distinct CDR3 sequences, roughly 4.3% of them singletons. This sample comprised PBMCs, obtained 5 days after the yellow fever booster vaccination. The receptors here all came from a man aged 18 to 29 who received the YFV17D yellow fever vaccine. The CDR3 runs from the conserved cysteine through the conserved F or W. D genes are given only for firm matches.

CASSFAGVRYEQYF	TRBV19	TRBJ2-7	.
CSVGGTGHYEQYF	TRBV29-1	TRBJ2-7	TRBD1
CASSSRTYSYEQYF	TRBV5-6	TRBJ2-7	.
CASSQEYRETYEQYF	TRBV4-1	TRBJ2-7	.
CASSLWLETQYF	TRBV28	TRBJ2-5	.
CASSPTRYNEQFF	TRBV4-3	TRBJ2-1	.
CASSQELGPQGGETQYF	TRBV4-3	TRBJ2-5	.
CASSLGGSGRYNEQFF	TRBV7-6	TRBJ2-1	.
CSARDRGRGLTEAFF	TRBV20-1	TRBJ1-1	.
CASSLGYLNTDTQYF	TRBV7-2	TRBJ2-3	.
CASRLGITYEQYF	TRBV2	TRBJ2-7	.
CASSLLTSGGSSRADTQYF	TRBV5-1	TRBJ2-3	TRBD2
CASSRGRGAEAFF	TRBV6-5	TRBJ1-1	.
CAWSVWSGGKTDTQYF	TRBV30	TRBJ2-3	TRBD2
CASSAQGAAEAFF	TRBV21-1	TRBJ1-1	.
CAWPREDHSYEQYF	TRBV2	TRBJ2-7	.
CASSLRDRGPDTQYF	TRBV7-9	TRBJ2-3	TRBD1
CASSFRQVYEQYF	TRBV13	TRBJ2-7	.
CASSSRQYRQETQYF	TRBV12-3/TRBV12-4	TRBJ2-5	.
CASSLGRGQYF	TRBV7-9	TRBJ2-7	.
CASSLGGHTEAFF	TRBV5-8	TRBJ1-1	.
CASSHSDVGVGEAFF	TRBV4-1	TRBJ1-1	.
CASRYGGGPTNEQFF	TRBV7-2	TRBJ2-1	.
CASSGGIRANTGELFF	TRBV9	TRBJ2-2	.
CASSQQWGDTQYF	TRBV14	TRBJ2-3	.
CASSLSGRTYGYTF	TRBV5-1	TRBJ1-2	.
CASSLLTGGNSPLHF	TRBV5-1	TRBJ1-6	TRBD1
CASSYRVETQYF	TRBV5-4	TRBJ2-5	.
CASSRRLTGFIEQYF	TRBV11-2	TRBJ2-7	TRBD1
CASSTGLAGAKQETQYF	TRBV7-2	TRBJ2-5	TRBD2
CASSREGWSGELFF	TRBV4-3	TRBJ2-2	.
CASSLGTRSNIQYF	TRBV27	TRBJ2-4	.
CASSQEQGGGALETQYF	TRBV4-1	TRBJ2-5	TRBD2
CASSPGGQRGDEQFF	TRBV5-1	TRBJ2-1	.
CASRAGQVYGYTF	TRBV6-1	TRBJ1-2	TRBD1
CASSLVKTSPGSDTQYF	TRBV5-1	TRBJ2-3	TRBD2